These 26 T cell receptor beta chains were sequenced from one sample in a study of T cell responses to AZD1222 COVID-19 vaccine. Profiling relied on immunoSEQ multiplex PCR, and the TCRdb table lists in-frame clones only, not all of them. Of around 120,000 clones listed, 92% were seen once; the top ten hold more than 13%. Sample: peripheral blood, taken on day 0 of AZD1222 vaccination. The receptors originated from an adult in good health.

The chain combines TRBV5-1 with TRBJ1-6; 7 nucleotides align to TRBD1. With V trimmed by 4 bases and J by 3 bases, 1 base remained unmatched. The CDR3 spans 14 residues. The V gene's germline CDR1 is SGHRS and CDR2 YFSETQ. The CDR3 loop is CASSTGDYNSPLHF. CDR3 coding DNA: TGCGCCAGCAGCACAGGGGACTATAATTCACCCCTCCACTTT. Filled out from reference TRBV5-1 and TRBJ1-6, the complete variable domain reads KAGVTQTPRYLIKTRGQQVTLSCSPISGHRSVSWYQQTPGQGLQFLFEYFSETQRNKGNFPGRFSGRQFSNSRSEMNVSTLELGDSALYLCASSTGDYNSPLHFGNGTRLTVT.

CDR3 sequence: CASATGNYGYTF. The CDR3 DNA reads as TGTGCCAGTGCGACAGGGAACTATGGCTACACCTTC. V gene TRBV27 combines with J gene TRBJ1-2; 7 nucleotides match TRBD1. CDR1 and CDR2 from the germline V gene are MNHEY and SMNVEV (reference sequence). V was pared by 9 bases and J by 2 bases, with 3 bases of the junction left unmatched. This CDR3 is built from 12 residues.

The CDR3 reads CSVNRDGYTF. For the CDR3, the DNA is TGCAGCGTTAACAGGGATGGCTACACCTTC. The V and J genes are TRBV29-1 and TRBJ1-2; D is possibly TRBD1 (6 bases). The CDR3 is 10 amino acids. The V and J ends lost 5 bases and 6 bases respectively, with 7 bases between them. From germline, CDR1 is SQVTM and CDR2 ANQGSEA.

This clone was seen once. The chain links TRBV6-1 to TRBJ1-1; D remains unclear. The V gene's germline CDR1 is MNHNS and CDR2 SASEGT. This CDR3 region has 12 residues. The germline V and J ends were trimmed by 2 bases and 6 bases, with 7 bases remaining between them. The CDR3 loop reads CASSEYPSEAFF. CDR3 sequence (DNA): TGTGCCAGCAGTGAATATCCATCTGAAGCTTTCTTT.

CDR3 amino acids: CATNSDRGYGYTF. The CDR3, as DNA: TGTGCCACCAACTCTGACAGGGGCTATGGCTACACCTTC. V is TRBV15 and J is TRBJ1-2, with TRBD1 matching 8 bases. Trimming at V came to 7 bases and at J to 4 bases, leaving 5 bases not matched to a gene. The CDR3 is made up of 13 amino acids. CDR1 LNHNV and CDR2 YYDKDF come from the germline V gene (reference sequence).

This clone has only a few counts. The chain has TRBV10-3 and TRBJ2-1, with D unclear. V lost 4 bases and J 5 bases, leaving 12 bases between the germline ends. Per germline, CDR1 ENHRY and CDR2 SYGVKD. The CDR3 is made up of 14 amino acids. The CDR3 protein is CAISGPVANNEQFF. CDR3 coding DNA: TGTGCCATCAGTGGTCCCGTAGCAAACAATGAGCAGTTCTTC.

V usage is TRBV19 and J usage is TRBJ2-1, with 12 nucleotides matching TRBD2. The CDR3 is 14 amino acids. The ends lost 4 bases at V and 8 bases at J; junction bases unmatched: 3. The V gene's germline CDR1 is LNHDA and CDR2 SQIVND (reference sequence). CDR3 nucleotide sequence: TGTGCCAGTAGTACACTAGCGGGAGGTTATGAGCAGTTCTTC. This translates into CASSTLAGGYEQFF.

This clone occurred once. The genes are TRBV12-3 or TRBV12-4 and TRBJ1-1; D might be TRBD1 (6 bases). V lost 3 bases to trimming and J lost 7 bases, with 12 bases between them. The CDR3 consists of 13 residues. The CDR3 nucleotides read TGTGCCAGCAGTTTGGCAAACAGGGATGAAGCTTTCTTT. Amino acids: CASSLANRDEAFF.

The chain combines TRBV6-2 or TRBV6-3 with TRBJ2-7, with 9 bases identical to TRBD1. Per the germline V gene, CDR1 is MNHEY and CDR2 is SVGEGT. CDR3 length: 14 residues. The V and J ends lost 5 bases and 6 bases, in that order; junction bases with no gene match: 8. The CDR3: CASSHRGRFGEQYF. CDR3 nucleotides: TGTGCCAGCAGTCACAGGGGGCGCTTTGGCGAGCAGTACTTC.

The rearrangement uses TRBV10-2 and TRBJ1-1, with TRBD1 matching over 9 bases. Losses at the gene ends were 6 bases for V and 7 bases for J; bases not matched to a gene: 9. The V gene's germline CDR1 is WSHSY and CDR2 SAAADI. This CDR3 spans 14 amino acids. The CDR3 nucleotides are TGCGCCAGCAGATCTCCCGACAGGGGGAATGAAGCTTTCTTT. Protein sequence: CASRSPDRGNEAFF.

A remark on this clone: The junction departs from the called germline gene at one end, perhaps through a read error. This chain links TRBV15 with TRBJ1-5, with D hard to call. The CDR3 runs to 16 residues. Germline values: CDR1 LNHNV, CDR2 YYDKDF (reference sequence). Here the CDR3 DNA reads TGTGCCACCGGCAGATTCGACACCAAGAAAAATCAGCCCCAGCATTTT. Its protein is CATGRFDTKKNQPQHF. Full variable domain (missing parts from reference TRBV15 and TRBJ1-5): DAMVIQNPRYQVTQFGKPVTLSCSQTLNHNVMYWYQQKSSQAPKLLFHYYDKDFNNEADTPDNFQSRRPNTSFCFLDIRSPGLGDTAMYLCATGRFDTKKNQPQHFGDGTRLSIL.

This clone was seen more than once but under ten times. CDR3 coding DNA: TGTGCCAGCACCAGAAGTTCGGGGAGTCTTCAAGGCTACACCTTC. It specifies CASTRSSGSLQGYTF. V gene TRBV25-1 combines with J gene TRBJ1-2, with D unclear. The germline V and J ends were trimmed by 7 bases and 8 bases, with 23 bases remaining between them. The germline CDR1 and CDR2 sequences are MGHDK and SYGVNS. The CDR3 extends over 15 amino acids.

The CDR3: CASSYYGEKLFF. CDR3 DNA: TGTGCCAGCAGTTATTACGGGGAAAAACTGTTTTTT. This chain joins TRBV6-5 and TRBJ1-4; no reliable D call. Germline V gene sequence: CDR1 MNHEY, CDR2 SVGAGI. Trimming cost V 3 bases and J 8 bases, with 7 bases left between them. This CDR3 has 12 residues.

This chain joins TRBV6-1 and TRBJ2-3; 9 bases map to TRBD1. Germline-derived CDR1 and CDR2 are MNHNS and SASEGT. J was trimmed by 5 bases and V by 1 base; bases with no gene match: 4. The CDR3 sequence is 15 residues long. CDR3 coding DNA: TGTGCCAGCAGTGAAGTAGGGACAGGGTTAGATACGCAGTATTTT. It specifies CASSEVGTGLDTQYF.

This clone was recorded once. The rearrangement uses TRBV30 and TRBJ2-7; D might be TRBD1 (7 bases). CDR3 length equals 11 residues. CDR1 and CDR2 from the germline V gene are GTSNPN and SVGIG (reference sequence). V was shortened by 3 bases and J by 7 bases, with 10 bases between the two germline ends. The CDR3 DNA reads as TGTGCCTGGAGACAGGGGAGGGAGCAGTACTTC. Residues: CAWRQGREQYF.

The V gene is TRBV6-1, the J gene TRBJ2-3, with a tentative D call TRBD1 (5 bases). Between the trimmed V and J ends, which lost 3 bases and 1 base, there was a span of 8 bases. The CDR3 spans 14 residues. Germline lookup yields CDR1 MNHNS and CDR2 SASEGT. The CDR3 coding sequence is TGTGCCAGCAGTGACCTAGGGGGCACAGATACGCAGTATTTT. Protein: CASSDLGGTDTQYF.

The rearrangement joins TRBV6-6 to TRBJ2-5; TRBD2 aligns across 10 bases. The V gene end was trimmed by 6 bases and the J gene end by 4 bases; junction bases not matched to a gene: 5. The CDR3 covers 14 residues. Germline CDR1 MNHNY, CDR2 SVGAGI (reference sequence). CDR3 sequence reads: CASSRAGGGETQYF. As DNA, the CDR3 is TGTGCCAGCAGCCGAGCGGGAGGGGGAGAGACCCAGTACTTC.

The V call is TRBV7-9, the J call TRBJ2-7; 7 bases line up with TRBD1. Trimming took 4 bases from V and 3 from J; bases not matched to a gene: 3. CDR3 length: 13 residues. Germline CDR1 and CDR2: SEHNR and FQNEAQ (reference sequence). The CDR3 here is CASSSGTDYEQYF. For the CDR3, the DNA is TGTGCCAGCAGCTCCGGGACAGACTACGAGCAGTACTTC.

The V and J genes are TRBV4-3 and TRBJ1-3; possible D gene TRBD1, 6 bases. This CDR3 contains 16 residues. Trimming cost V 0 bases and J 1 base, with 10 bases left between them. Germline CDR1 and CDR2: LGHNA and YSLEER. The chain's CDR3 is CASSQEHRVSGNTIYF. The CDR3 region has the DNA TGCGCCAGCAGCCAAGAGCACAGGGTATCTGGAAACACCATATATTTT.

This chain links TRBV7-6 with TRBJ1-2; TRBD1 is a possible D gene (6 bases). From germline, CDR1 is SGHVS and CDR2 FNYEAQ. Trimming removed 5 bases from V and 8 bases from J, with 21 bases in between. CDR3 length: 15 amino acids. Written as DNA, the CDR3 is TGTGCCAGCAGCCCTCACGAGGGGGAAGTTTGGGGCTACACCTTC. Its translation: CASSPHEGEVWGYTF.

The V gene is TRBV7-9, the J gene TRBJ2-5, with TRBD2 identical over 10 bases. CDR1 is SEHNR and CDR2 is FQNEAQ in the germline V gene (reference sequence). Trimming removed 1 base from V and 1 base from J; junction bases left unmatched: 6. CDR3 length equals 17 residues. CDR3 region: CASSLESQREGQETQYF. The CDR3 nucleotides are TGTGCCAGCAGCTTAGAATCCCAGCGGGAGGGCCAAGAGACCCAGTACTTC. Together with reference TRBV7-9 and TRBJ2-5, the CDR3 gives the full variable domain: DTGVSQNPRHKITKRGQNVTFRCDPISEHNRLYWYRQTLGQGPEFLTYFQNEAQLEKSRLLSDRFSAERPKGSFSTLEIQRTEQGDSAMYLCASSLESQREGQETQYFGPGTRLLVL.

The CDR3 protein is CAPNSSTEAFF. The CDR3 DNA is TGTGCCCCCAACTCGAGCACTGAAGCTTTCTTT. J is TRBJ1-1 and V is TRBV19, with D uncertain. The CDR3 spans 11 residues. V lost 11 bases to trimming and J lost 4 bases, with 11 bases between them. Germline V lookup: CDR1 LNHDA, CDR2 SQIVND (reference sequence).

The chain is built from TRBV5-1 and TRBJ2-6; TRBD2 agrees at 7 bases. V trimming: 8 bases; J trimming: 0 bases; junction bases outside the gene matches: 5. The CDR3 extends over 15 amino acids. Germline loops: CDR1 SGHRS, CDR2 YFSETQ. Written as DNA, the CDR3 is TGCGCCAGTTCAACGGGGGGCTCTGGGGCCAACGTCCTGACTTTC. It translates to CASSTGGSGANVLTF.

V gene TRBV4-1 combines with J gene TRBJ1-1; TRBD1 matches 8 bases. Germline values: CDR1 MGHRA, CDR2 YSYEKL. The CDR3 length is 19 residues. After removal of 0 bases from V and 0 bases from J, the junction contained 12 bases not matched to a gene. The CDR3 DNA reads TGCGCCAGCAGCCAAGAATGGGGCACAGGGGGGGTGATGAACACTGAAGCTTTCTTT. The encoded protein is CASSQEWGTGGVMNTEAFF.

J is TRBJ2-7 and V is TRBV6-5; 7 bases are a match to TRBD1. This CDR3 region has 12 residues. CDR1 is MNHEY and CDR2 is SVGAGI in the germline V gene. With V trimmed by 5 bases and J by 6 bases, 4 bases remained unmatched. The CDR3 loop reads CASSRQGSEQYF. CDR3 nucleotide sequence: TGTGCCAGCAGTAGACAGGGATCCGAGCAGTACTTC.

The chain links TRBV5-8 to TRBJ2-4; D unclear. The CDR3 sequence is 13 residues long. V gave up 2 bases and J gave up 0 bases, with 3 bases separating them. Germline V gene data show CDR1 as SGHTS and CDR2 as YDEGEE. DNA for the CDR3: TGTGCCAGCAGCTTTGGAGCCAAAAACATTCAGTACTTC. It yields the protein CASSFGAKNIQYF.